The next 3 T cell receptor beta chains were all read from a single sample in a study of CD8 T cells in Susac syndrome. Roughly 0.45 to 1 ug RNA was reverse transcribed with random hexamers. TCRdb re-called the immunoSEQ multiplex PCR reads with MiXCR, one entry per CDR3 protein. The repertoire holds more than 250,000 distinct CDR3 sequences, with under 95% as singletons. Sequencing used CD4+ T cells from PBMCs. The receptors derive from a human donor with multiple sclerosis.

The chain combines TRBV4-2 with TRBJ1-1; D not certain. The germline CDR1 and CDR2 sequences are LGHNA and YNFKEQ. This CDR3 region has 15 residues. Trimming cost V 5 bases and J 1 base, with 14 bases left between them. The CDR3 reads CASSRRSDPNTEAFF. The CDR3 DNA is TGTGCCAGCAGCAGAAGATCGGACCCGAACACTGAAGCTTTCTTT.

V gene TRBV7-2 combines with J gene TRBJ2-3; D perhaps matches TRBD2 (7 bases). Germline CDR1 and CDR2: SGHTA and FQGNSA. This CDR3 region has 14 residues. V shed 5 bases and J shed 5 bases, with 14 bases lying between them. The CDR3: CASSQGLGGDTQYF. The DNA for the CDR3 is TGTGCCAGCAGCCAAGGACTAGGGGGAGATACGCAGTATTTT.

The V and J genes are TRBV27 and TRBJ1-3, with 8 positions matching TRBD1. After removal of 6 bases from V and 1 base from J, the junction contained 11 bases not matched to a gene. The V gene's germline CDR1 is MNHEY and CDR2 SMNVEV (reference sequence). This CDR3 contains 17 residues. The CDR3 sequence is CASSNRGEDGSGNTIYF. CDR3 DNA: TGTGCCAGCAGCAACAGGGGGGAGGATGGTTCTGGAAACACCATATATTTT.